The rows below give T cell receptor beta chains drawn from one sample of a study of T cells in Graves' hyperthyroidism and ophthalmopathy. TCRdb called the multiplex PCR reads again in MiXCR, with one record for every CDR3 protein. The sample consists of around 620,000 distinct CDR3 sequences, about 45% of them appearing once. Sequenced sample: peripheral blood or thyroid tissue (not recorded which). The receptors here all came from an adult woman with Graves' disease, either hyperthyroidism or ophthalmopathy (not recorded which). The CDR3 runs from the conserved cysteine through the conserved F or W. The D gene is left open where the match is weak. Clone size is given for some rows only: seen once, a few or many times, or a class if the clone is expanded.

CDR3 DNA: TGTGCCAGCAGCTTTTTTGTTTCGGGAGTGCGGACCGGGGAGCTGTTTTTT
CDR3 protein: CASSFFVSGVRTGELFF
J gene: TRBJ2-2
V gene: TRBV5-5
D gene: NA
clone size: NA

CDR3 DNA: TGTGCCATCAGTGACCGGGACCCTCGAGGGGGCCACACCTTC
CDR3 protein: CAISDRDPRGGHTF
J gene: TRBJ1-2
V gene: TRBV10-3
D gene: TRBD1
clone size: NA

CDR3 DNA: TGTGCCAGCAGCTCCACCATTGGGGGGGCGCCCGGCTATGGCTACACCTTC
CDR3 protein: CASSSTIGGAPGYGYTF
J gene: TRBJ1-2
V gene: TRBV7-1
D gene: NA
clone size: NA

CDR3 DNA: TGTGCCAGCAGCCTTGACAGAGATCCCCAGCATTTT
CDR3 protein: CASSLDRDPQHF
J gene: TRBJ1-5
V gene: TRBV2
D gene: NA
clone size: many

CDR3 DNA: TGTGCCAGTAGTCGGACAGGGGTAGTAGCTTTCTTT
CDR3 protein: CASSRTGVVAFF
J gene: TRBJ1-1
V gene: TRBV19
D gene: TRBD1
clone size: NA

CDR3 DNA: TGTGCCAGCAGCCCAGAGCGGTTGGGAGTCAAGAACACCGGGGAGCTGTTTTTT
CDR3 protein: CASSPERLGVKNTGELFF
J gene: TRBJ2-2
V gene: TRBV9
D gene: NA
clone size: many

CDR3 DNA: TGTGCCAGCAGTTCTTTGTCACCGGGCTTCAGCTCCTATAATTCACCCCTCCACTTT
CDR3 protein: CASSSLSPGFSSYNSPLHF
J gene: TRBJ1-6
V gene: TRBV6-6
D gene: NA
clone size: many

CDR3 DNA: TGTGCCATCAGTGTGCGGGGACCTCCGGAGACCCAGTACTTC
CDR3 protein: CAISVRGPPETQYF
J gene: TRBJ2-5
V gene: TRBV10-3
D gene: NA
clone size: many

CDR3 DNA: TGCAGCGTCGATCTGGATAATGAAAAACTGTTTTTT
CDR3 protein: CSVDLDNEKLFF
J gene: TRBJ1-4
V gene: TRBV29-1
D gene: NA
clone size: NA

CDR3 DNA: TGTGCCAGCAGCCAATCGAGTCTTGGGACAGGGCCACTGGGTTACACCTTC
CDR3 protein: CASSQSSLGTGPLGYTF
J gene: TRBJ1-2
V gene: TRBV16
D gene: TRBD1
clone size: many

CDR3 DNA: TGTGCCAGCAGTGAAGCGGGACTCATTAAACCTTACACCGGGGAGCTGTTTTTT
CDR3 protein: CASSEAGLIKPYTGELFF
J gene: TRBJ2-2
V gene: TRBV6-1
D gene: NA
clone size: NA

CDR3 DNA: TGCAGCGTAGGTTCGGGGGATCCGTGGGGCTACACCTTC
CDR3 protein: CSVGSGDPWGYTF
J gene: TRBJ1-2
V gene: TRBV29-1
D gene: NA
clone size: NA

CDR3 DNA: TGCGCCAGTTCACCGGGACGGCCTACCTACGAGCAGTACTTC
CDR3 protein: CASSPGRPTYEQYF
J gene: TRBJ2-7
V gene: TRBV10-1
D gene: NA
clone size: many

CDR3 DNA: TGTGCCAGCAAGACAGGCGGTCAGCCCCAGCATTTT
CDR3 protein: CASKTGGQPQHF
J gene: TRBJ1-5
V gene: TRBV7-9
D gene: NA
clone size: many

CDR3 DNA: TGCGCCAGCAGCCAAGTTGTCCAGTACTTC
CDR3 protein: CASSQVVQYF
J gene: TRBJ2-5
V gene: TRBV4-1
D gene: NA
clone size: NA

CDR3 DNA: TGTGCCAGCAGGGAGGGATTGTGGTCCTACGAGCAGTACTTC
CDR3 protein: CASREGLWSYEQYF
J gene: TRBJ2-7
V gene: TRBV25-1
D gene: NA
clone size: NA

CDR3 DNA: TGTGCCAGCAGCTCTATGGGAGGGTGGACGGATGAAAAACTGTTTTTT
CDR3 protein: CASSSMGGWTDEKLFF
J gene: TRBJ1-4
V gene: TRBV7-2
D gene: NA
clone size: NA

CDR3 DNA: TGTGCCAGCAGTTTAGGGGGGCCCTACAGGAGCAATCAGCCCCAGCATTTT
CDR3 protein: CASSLGGPYRSNQPQHF
J gene: TRBJ1-5
V gene: TRBV10-3
D gene: NA
clone size: NA

CDR3 DNA: TGTGCCAGCAGTGCGCCGGGACTAGCGGGAGGGCCAGCAGAGACCCAGTACTTC
CDR3 protein: CASSAPGLAGGPAETQYF
J gene: TRBJ2-5
V gene: TRBV2
D gene: TRBD2
clone size: NA

CDR3 DNA: TGTGCCAGCAGCGGATCCCGGGACGGGTCCTACGAGAAGCAGTTCTTC
CDR3 protein: CASSGSRDGSYEKQFF
J gene: TRBJ2-1
V gene: TRBV9
D gene: NA
clone size: once

CDR3 DNA: TGTGCCAGCAGCGGCCGGGACGCGAGCCAGTACGAGCAGTACTTC
CDR3 protein: CASSGRDASQYEQYF
J gene: TRBJ2-7
V gene: TRBV9
D gene: NA
clone size: many

CDR3 DNA: TGTGCCAGCAGTTTAACAGGGGGGAACAATCAGCCCCAGCATTTT
CDR3 protein: CASSLTGGNNQPQHF
J gene: TRBJ1-5
V gene: TRBV27
D gene: TRBD1
clone size: few

CDR3 DNA: TGTGCCACCAGTGACTCGCGGACAGGAGGTTTTGGGACTAATGAAAAACTGTTTTTT
CDR3 protein: CATSDSRTGGFGTNEKLFF
J gene: TRBJ1-4
V gene: TRBV24-1
D gene: TRBD1
clone size: NA

CDR3 DNA: TGTGCCAGCAGCCCCCCACGGACAGGCCCGCTCTCCTACGAGCAGTACTTC
CDR3 protein: CASSPPRTGPLSYEQYF
J gene: TRBJ2-7
V gene: TRBV11-2
D gene: TRBD1
clone size: many

CDR3 DNA: TGTGCCAGCAGCCCGGTCGGGGGGCGAGAGACCCAGTACTTC
CDR3 protein: CASSPVGGRETQYF
J gene: TRBJ2-5
V gene: TRBV7-2
D gene: NA
clone size: NA

CDR3 DNA: TGTGCCAGCAGCGTAGGCGGGGGGCTGGGATCACCCCTCCACTTT
CDR3 protein: CASSVGGGLGSPLHF
J gene: TRBJ1-6
V gene: TRBV9
D gene: NA
clone size: NA

CDR3 DNA: TGTGCCATCAGCGGACTAGCGGGAGGGAACGACAATGAGCAGTTCTTC
CDR3 protein: CAISGLAGGNDNEQFF
J gene: TRBJ2-1
V gene: TRBV10-3
D gene: TRBD2
clone size: NA

CDR3 DNA: TGTGCCAGCATAGGGGGCCTGGGTTTGAGCACAGATACGCAGTATTTT
CDR3 protein: CASIGGLGLSTDTQYF
J gene: TRBJ2-3
V gene: TRBV2
D gene: TRBD1
clone size: many

CDR3 DNA: TGTGCCACCAGTGATCAATTGGGCTACACCTTC
CDR3 protein: CATSDQLGYTF
J gene: TRBJ1-2
V gene: TRBV2
D gene: NA
clone size: few

CDR3 DNA: TGCAGTGCTAGTTTCGTCGGGGGCGAGCAGTACTTC
CDR3 protein: CSASFVGGEQYF
J gene: TRBJ2-7
V gene: TRBV20-1
D gene: NA
clone size: many

CDR3 DNA: TGTGCCAGCAGCAACCCAGACTTGGGCCATGGCTACACCTTC
CDR3 protein: CASSNPDLGHGYTF
J gene: TRBJ1-2
V gene: TRBV4-2
D gene: NA
clone size: many

CDR3 DNA: TGCGCCAGCAGCCCCCGTCCCCAGTACGGCTCCTACGAGCAGTACTTC
CDR3 protein: CASSPRPQYGSYEQYF
J gene: TRBJ2-7
V gene: TRBV4-1
D gene: NA
clone size: many

CDR3 DNA: TGCGCCAGCAGCTGGGGAGACTCCTCTGGGGCCAACGTCCTGACTTTC
CDR3 protein: CASSWGDSSGANVLTF
J gene: TRBJ2-6
V gene: TRBV7-9
D gene: NA
clone size: NA

CDR3 DNA: TGCAGTGCTAGAGTTTTGGGACAGGGGACCTCCTACGAGCAGTACTTC
CDR3 protein: CSARVLGQGTSYEQYF
J gene: TRBJ2-7
V gene: TRBV20-1
D gene: TRBD1
clone size: many

CDR3 DNA: TGCAGTGCTAGCAGAACAGGGGGAAGGGACGGCTACACCTTC
CDR3 protein: CSASRTGGRDGYTF
J gene: TRBJ1-2
V gene: TRBV20-1
D gene: TRBD1
clone size: NA

CDR3 DNA: TGTGCCAGCAGCGTCACAGGGGGCCAAAATCAGCCCCAGCATTTT
CDR3 protein: CASSVTGGQNQPQHF
J gene: TRBJ1-5
V gene: TRBV7-9
D gene: TRBD1
clone size: NA

CDR3 DNA: TGCGCCAGCAGCTTGGCCGAAAGGGGCCCTTACGAGCAGTACTTC
CDR3 protein: CASSLAERGPYEQYF
J gene: TRBJ2-7
V gene: TRBV5-1
D gene: NA
clone size: NA

CDR3 DNA: TGTGCCATCATGAACAGGGGAGTGGAAGATGGCTACACCTTC
CDR3 protein: CAIMNRGVEDGYTF
J gene: TRBJ1-2
V gene: TRBV10-3
D gene: TRBD1
clone size: NA

CDR3 DNA: TGTGCCAGCAGCCCAGGGACAGTCAACGTCCTGACTTTC
CDR3 protein: CASSPGTVNVLTF
J gene: TRBJ2-6
V gene: TRBV7-2
D gene: TRBD1
clone size: NA

CDR3 DNA: TGTGCCAGCAGTGAGGGAGGACAGGGGGGCACTGAAGCTTTCTTT
CDR3 protein: CASSEGGQGGTEAFF
J gene: TRBJ1-1
V gene: TRBV2
D gene: TRBD1
clone size: NA

CDR3 DNA: TGTGCCAGCAGTCGCCCCGGGAACACTGAAGCTTTCTTT
CDR3 protein: CASSRPGNTEAFF
J gene: TRBJ1-1
V gene: TRBV6-6
D gene: NA
clone size: NA